These 29 T cell receptor beta chains were all obtained from the same sample, sequenced in a study of cytomegalovirus exposure and HLA in healthy donors. In the PCR, 60 Vbeta and 13 Jbeta primers were used. Measured with immunoSEQ multiplex PCR; TCRdb has only the in-frame clones, and not every one. In the table there are approximately 100,000 clones, around 85% of which are singletons. Sequencing used PBMCs. These receptors originate from a man aged 25-45 years in good health and CMV-seronegative.

V usage is TRBV27 and J usage is TRBJ2-2; 7 nucleotides align to TRBD2. The CDR3 has 15 residues. The germline V gene has CDR1 MNHEY and CDR2 SMNVEV (reference sequence). J lost 5 bases, V lost 2 bases, and 5 bases had no gene match. CDR3 coding DNA: TGTGCCAGCAGTTTAAGTCAGGGAGGGACCGGGGAGCTGTTTTTT. The encoded protein is CASSLSQGGTGELFF.

The chain is built from TRBV7-3 and TRBJ1-1; a weak D match, TRBD1 (6 bases). This CDR3 region has 13 residues. V dropped 4 bases and J dropped 6 bases, with 12 bases sitting between them. Germline CDR1 reads SGHTA; CDR2 reads FQGTGA. The CDR3 DNA reads as TGTGCCAGCAGCTCCCAGGGGCAGTCTGAAGCTTTCTTT. Its translation: CASSSQGQSEAFF.

The rearrangement links TRBV27 to TRBJ1-1; the match to TRBD1 covers 7 bases. Germline lookup yields CDR1 MNHEY and CDR2 SMNVEV (reference sequence). Germline trimming cut 1 base from V and 0 bases from J; bases unmatched to any gene: 11. This CDR3 is 18 amino acids long. CDR3 region: CASSLYTGDLQLNTEAFF. DNA for the CDR3: TGTGCCAGCAGTTTATATACAGGGGACCTACAACTGAACACTGAAGCTTTCTTT.

The chain uses TRBV28 and TRBJ2-7; possibly TRBD1 for D (5 bases). This CDR3 region has 14 residues. The germline CDR1 and CDR2 sequences are MDHEN and SYDVKM. The V gene lost 1 base and the J gene lost 3 bases, with 10 bases spanning the gap. The CDR3 protein is CASSLYSGNYEQYF. CDR3 in DNA: TGTGCCAGCAGTTTATATTCAGGGAACTACGAGCAGTACTTC.

Here the CDR3 reads CASSLREGVGRNQPQHF. The CDR3 region has the DNA TGTGCCAGCAGCTTAAGGGAAGGGGTCGGGAGAAATCAGCCCCAGCATTTT. The chain has TRBV7-8 and TRBJ1-5; the D gene is possibly TRBD1 (5 bases). The CDR3 consists of 17 residues. The V end lost 2 bases, the J end lost 4 bases, and 18 bases lay between the germline ends. Germline V gene data show CDR1 as SGHVS and CDR2 as FQNEAQ.

The chain recombines TRBV5-1 with TRBJ2-7; 7 positions match TRBD1. Germline V CDR1 and CDR2: SGHRS, YFSETQ. The CDR3 covers 13 residues. The trim removed 0 bases at V and 6 bases at J, leaving 3 bases unmatched. The CDR3 coding sequence is TGCGCCAGCAGCTTGGAAGGGGGCCTCGAGCAGTACTTC. As protein: CASSLEGGLEQYF. The whole variable domain, filled in from reference TRBV5-1 and TRBJ2-7, reads KAGVTQTPRYLIKTRGQQVTLSCSPISGHRSVSWYQQTPGQGLQFLFEYFSETQRNKGNFPGRFSGRQFSNSRSEMNVSTLELGDSALYLCASSLEGGLEQYFGPGTRLTVT.

In this sample, this clone turned up once. The chain links TRBV11-2 to TRBJ1-1; D remains unclear. Deletions cut 1 base from V and 3 bases from J, with 6 bases between. The CDR3 is made up of 13 amino acids. The V gene's germline CDR1 is SGHAT and CDR2 FQNNGV. The CDR3 here is CASSLVSYTEAFF. CDR3 DNA sequence: TGTGCCAGCAGCTTAGTTTCTTACACTGAAGCTTTCTTT.

The genes are TRBV6-5 and TRBJ1-3; D gene ambiguous. Germline CDR1 reads MNHEY; CDR2 reads SVGAGI. The CDR3 length is 13 residues. The V gene lost 5 bases and the J gene lost 3 bases, with 8 bases spanning the gap. As DNA, the CDR3 is TGTGCCAGCAGTGGGCAGGATGGAAACACCATATATTTT. Translation gives CASSGQDGNTIYF.

V usage is TRBV27 and J usage is TRBJ2-5; D gene ambiguous. The V and J ends lost 3 bases and 7 bases respectively, with 12 bases between them. Germline CDR1 reads MNHEY; CDR2 reads SMNVEV (reference sequence). This CDR3 has 13 amino acids. The CDR3 DNA is TGTGCCAGCAGTTTCGGCCAGTCAGGGACCCAGTACTTC. Translated, it gives CASSFGQSGTQYF.

The chain carries TRBV28 and TRBJ2-2; TRBD1 agrees at 10 bases. With V trimmed by 4 bases and J by 2 bases, 13 bases remained unmatched. The CDR3 sequence is 19 residues long. Germline lookup yields CDR1 MDHEN and CDR2 SYDVKM. CDR3 amino acids: CASSSLVGQGSLNTGELFF. The CDR3 DNA reads TGTGCCAGCAGTTCCCTAGTGGGACAGGGGTCACTCAACACCGGGGAGCTGTTTTTT.

The chain couples TRBV6-1 to TRBJ2-3; 8 nucleotides align to TRBD2. Germline V gene data show CDR1 as MNHNS and CDR2 as SASEGT. V was pared by 5 bases and J by 1 base, with 5 bases of the junction left unmatched. The CDR3 has 15 amino acids. CDR3 residues: CASSPGTRRTDTQYF. The CDR3 region has the DNA TGTGCCAGCAGTCCTGGGACTAGGCGCACAGATACGCAGTATTTT.

The chain is built from TRBV9 and TRBJ1-1; a possible D gene is TRBD1 (5 bases). The CDR3 length is 14 residues. Germline loops: CDR1 SGDLS, CDR2 YYNGEE. Trimming stripped 0 bases from V and 5 bases from J, with 11 bases between. CDR3 protein: CASSVGYRGTEAFF. As DNA, the CDR3 is TGTGCCAGCAGCGTAGGATACCGGGGGACTGAAGCTTTCTTT.

The J gene is TRBJ1-6, the V gene TRBV6-5; tentatively, D is TRBD1 (5 bases). Germline CDR1 MNHEY, CDR2 SVGAGI. Deletions cut 2 bases from V and 5 bases from J, with 7 bases between. This CDR3 spans 14 amino acids. CDR3: CASSYQGNNSPLHF. As DNA, the CDR3 is TGTGCCAGCAGTTACCAGGGCAATAATTCACCCCTCCACTTT.

V is TRBV9 and J is TRBJ2-5, with 7 bases matching TRBD1. The J segment lost 5 bases and the V segment lost 4 bases, leaving 8 bases of the junction unmatched. Germline loops: CDR1 SGDLS, CDR2 YYNGEE. The CDR3 loop spans 14 amino acids. CDR3 loop: CASSRTGVGETQYF. CDR3 DNA sequence: TGTGCCAGCAGCAGAACAGGGGTAGGGGAGACCCAGTACTTC.

This rearrangement joins TRBV5-1 to TRBJ1-3; 8 bases agree with TRBD1. The CDR3 covers 15 residues. CDR1 is SGHRS, CDR2 YFSETQ, per germline. The V segment lost 0 bases and the J segment 9 bases; nucleotides outside the gene matches: 8. CDR3 amino acids: CASSLESGGQGTIYF. DNA of the CDR3: TGCGCCAGCAGCTTGGAATCAGGGGGCCAAGGCACCATATATTTT.

This chain links TRBV30 with TRBJ2-6, with D uncertain. Trimming took 0 bases from V and 2 from J, leaving 8 bases between them. In germline, CDR1 is GTSNPN, CDR2 SVGIG (reference sequence). The CDR3 is made up of 15 amino acids. The DNA for the CDR3 is TGTGCCTGGAGTGTAGGCACAGCTGGGGCCAACGTCCTGACTTTC. Protein sequence: CAWSVGTAGANVLTF.

V gene TRBV9 combines with J gene TRBJ2-7, with 9 bases matching TRBD2. The J segment lost 5 bases and the V segment lost 0 bases, leaving 9 bases of the junction unmatched. Germline V gene sequence: CDR1 SGDLS, CDR2 YYNGEE. CDR3 length equals 16 residues. The CDR3 spells CASSVALREGRDEQYF. CDR3 sequence (DNA): TGTGCCAGCAGCGTAGCCCTGCGGGAGGGCCGCGACGAGCAGTACTTC. Combining the CDR3 with reference TRBV9 and TRBJ2-7 gives the whole variable domain DSGVTQTPKHLITATGQRVTLRCSPRSGDLSVYWYQQSLDQGLQFLIQYYNGEERAKGNILERFSAQQFPDLHSELNLSSLELGDSALYFCASSVALREGRDEQYFGPGTRLTVT.

The J gene is TRBJ2-7, the V gene TRBV7-9; 7 bases line up with TRBD1. Germline-derived CDR1 and CDR2 are SEHNR and FQNEAQ (reference sequence). V lost 6 bases, J lost 7 bases, and 15 bases stayed unmatched. This CDR3 is 15 amino acids long. The CDR3 DNA reads TGTGCCAGCAGTTATGAAGGGGGCGGCTTACGGGAGCAGTACTTC. Its translation is CASSYEGGGLREQYF.

The gene calls are TRBV9 and TRBJ2-2; TRBD2 matches 8 bases. This CDR3 region has 16 residues. After removal of 3 bases from V and 3 bases from J, the junction contained 7 bases not matched to a gene. The germline CDR1 and CDR2 sequences are SGDLS and YYNGEE. The CDR3 region has the DNA TGTGCCAGCAGCGCGGCAGCGGGAGATGACACCGGGGAGCTGTTTTTT. Protein product: CASSAAAGDDTGELFF.

The V and J genes are TRBV19 and TRBJ1-2; D call uncertain. V lost 5 bases, J lost 6 bases, and 13 bases lay in between. Per the germline V gene, CDR1 is LNHDA and CDR2 is SQIVND (reference sequence). The CDR3 extends over 13 amino acids. CDR3 sequence reads: CASSPQLTHGYTF. CDR3 DNA: TGTGCCAGTAGTCCTCAACTTACCCATGGCTACACCTTC.

The genes are TRBV30 and TRBJ1-1, with a tentative D call TRBD1 (6 bases). Germline loops: CDR1 GTSNPN, CDR2 SVGIG (reference sequence). The CDR3 is made up of 12 amino acids. Trimming removed 1 base at V and 8 bases at J, with 11 bases between. In DNA form, the CDR3 reads TGTGCCTGGAGTGGCACAGGGCTGGAAGCTTTCTTT. Its protein product is CAWSGTGLEAFF.

The CDR3 coding sequence is TGCGCCAGCAGCTTGAGGGCTAGCGGGGGGACCTCCTACGAGCAGTACTTC. This codes for CASSLRASGGTSYEQYF. This chain links TRBV5-1 with TRBJ2-7; 11 nucleotides align to TRBD2. In germline, CDR1 is SGHRS, CDR2 YFSETQ. This CDR3 comprises 17 residues. Germline trimming cut 1 base from V and 0 bases from J; bases unmatched to any gene: 6.

CDR3 nucleotide sequence: TGTGCCAGCAGCTTAGCCAGGTCTGGGGCCAACGTCCTGACTTTC. It is translated as CASSLARSGANVLTF. The rearrangement uses TRBV7-8 and TRBJ2-6; D call uncertain. Trimming left V 0 bases short and J 1 base short, with 4 bases between. The V gene's germline CDR1 is SGHVS and CDR2 FQNEAQ. The CDR3 sequence is 15 residues long.

This sequence joins TRBV19 and TRBJ2-7; D might be TRBD2 (5 bases). V shed 2 bases and J shed 2 bases, with 13 bases lying between them. This CDR3 has 15 amino acids. Germline V gives CDR1 LNHDA, CDR2 SQIVND (reference sequence). CDR3 DNA: TGTGCCAGTAGTATATCAAGGGAGAGTACCTACGAGCAGTACTTC. It specifies CASSISRESTYEQYF.

The rearrangement uses TRBV19 and TRBJ2-7, with TRBD1 identical over 12 bases. The CDR3 runs 17 residues. V lost 1 base and J lost 5; bases outside the gene matches: 9. Germline V gene data show CDR1 as LNHDA and CDR2 as SQIVND (reference sequence). Here the CDR3 DNA reads TGTGCCAGTAGTATAGCTTCCCCCGGGACAGGGGGCCACGAGCAGTACTTC. As protein: CASSIASPGTGGHEQYF.

CDR3 sequence reads: CASSIWTGGDYGYTF. CDR3 bases: TGTGCCAGCAGCATATGGACAGGGGGCGACTATGGCTACACCTTC. The chain joins TRBV13 to TRBJ1-2; 11 bases match TRBD1. V lost 5 bases and J lost 3; bases outside the gene matches: 5. Germline V lookup: CDR1 PRHDT, CDR2 FYEKMQ (reference sequence). The CDR3 runs 15 residues.

The V and J genes are TRBV9 and TRBJ2-1; TRBD2 agrees at 7 bases. CDR1 and CDR2 from the germline V gene are SGDLS and YYNGEE. J gave up 3 bases and V 4 bases, and 4 bases lay outside the gene matches. The CDR3 sequence is 14 residues long. The CDR3 spells CASSPGTNYNEQFF. In DNA form, the CDR3 reads TGTGCCAGCAGCCCCGGGACTAACTACAATGAGCAGTTCTTC.

The chain couples TRBV19 to TRBJ1-5; 7 bases align to TRBD1. The length of the CDR3 is 14 residues. The germline V gene has CDR1 LNHDA and CDR2 SQIVND (reference sequence). The junction had 14 bases not matched to a gene; V was cut back by 7 bases and J by 11 bases. The CDR3 loop is CASKGQPSMEAQHF. The CDR3, as DNA: TGTGCCAGTAAGGGACAGCCTTCAATGGAGGCCCAGCATTTT.

The gene calls are TRBV7-2 and TRBJ2-3; D uncertain. Trimming removed 0 bases at V and 0 bases at J, with 7 bases between. This CDR3 is 15 amino acids long. Germline CDR1 SGHTA, CDR2 FQGNSA. The CDR3: CASSLALPSTDTQYF. CDR3 DNA: TGTGCCAGCAGCTTAGCTCTACCTAGCACAGATACGCAGTATTTT. Full variable domain (outside the CDR3, taken from reference TRBV7-2 and TRBJ2-3): GAGVSQSPSNKVTEKGKDVELRCDPISGHTALYWYRQSLGQGLEFLIYFQGNSAPDKSGLPSDRFSAERTGGSVSTLTIQRTQQEDSAVYLCASSLALPSTDTQYFGPGTRLTVL.